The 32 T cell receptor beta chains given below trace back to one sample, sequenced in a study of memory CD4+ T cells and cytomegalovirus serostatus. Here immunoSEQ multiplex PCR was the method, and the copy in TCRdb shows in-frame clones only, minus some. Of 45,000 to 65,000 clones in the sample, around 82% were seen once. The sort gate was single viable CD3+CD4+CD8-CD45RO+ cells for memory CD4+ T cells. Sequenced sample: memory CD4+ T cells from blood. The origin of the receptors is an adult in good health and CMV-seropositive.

The DNA of the CDR3 is TGCACCAGCAGCCAACCCGGACTAGCGGGGGCCTCGAACACCGGGGAGCTGTTTTTT. Translation: CTSSQPGLAGASNTGELFF. This sequence joins TRBV1 and TRBJ2-2; the table's D call TRBD2 went unverified against the DNA. TRBV1 is given as a pseudogene. The CDR3 is 19 residues long.

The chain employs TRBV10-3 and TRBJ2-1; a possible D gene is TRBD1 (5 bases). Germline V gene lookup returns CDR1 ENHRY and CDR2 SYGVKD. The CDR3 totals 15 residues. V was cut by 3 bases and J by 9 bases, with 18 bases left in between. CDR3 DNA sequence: TGTGCCATCAGTGAAATAGACAGCCCTTCGAGTGAGCAGTTCTTC. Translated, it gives CAISEIDSPSSEQFF.

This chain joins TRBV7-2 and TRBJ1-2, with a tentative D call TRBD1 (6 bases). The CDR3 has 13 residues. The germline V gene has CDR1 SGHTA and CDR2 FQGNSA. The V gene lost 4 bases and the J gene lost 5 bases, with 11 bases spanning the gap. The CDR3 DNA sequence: TGTGCCAGCAGCTCCGAGGGGGGTTATGGCTACACCTTC. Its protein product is CASSSEGGYGYTF.

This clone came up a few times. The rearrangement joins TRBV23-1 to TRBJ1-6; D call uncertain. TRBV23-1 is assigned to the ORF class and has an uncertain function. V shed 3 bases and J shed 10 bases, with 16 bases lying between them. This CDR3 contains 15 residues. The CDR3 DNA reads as TGCGCCAGCAGTCAGGCCGCGGTCGGGGAATCACCCCTCCACTTT. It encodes CASSQAAVGESPLHF.

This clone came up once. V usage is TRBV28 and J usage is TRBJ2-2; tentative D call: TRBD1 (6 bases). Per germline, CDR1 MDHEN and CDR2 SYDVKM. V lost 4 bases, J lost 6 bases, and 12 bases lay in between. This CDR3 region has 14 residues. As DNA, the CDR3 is TGTGCCAGCAGTTCCCCAGGGGACGCCGGGGAGCTGTTTTTT. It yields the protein CASSSPGDAGELFF. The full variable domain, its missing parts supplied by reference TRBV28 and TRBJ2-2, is DVKVTQSSRYLVKRTGEKVFLECVQDMDHENMFWYRQDPGLGLRLIYFSYDVKMKEKGDIPEGYSVSREKKERFSLILESASTNQTSMYLCASSSPGDAGELFFGEGSRLTVL.

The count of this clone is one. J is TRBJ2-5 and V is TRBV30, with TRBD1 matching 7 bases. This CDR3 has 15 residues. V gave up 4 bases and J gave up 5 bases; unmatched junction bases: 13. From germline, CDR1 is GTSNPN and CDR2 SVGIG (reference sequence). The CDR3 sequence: CAWTFGTASWETQYF. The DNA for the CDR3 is TGTGCCTGGACCTTTGGGACAGCCAGCTGGGAGACCCAGTACTTC. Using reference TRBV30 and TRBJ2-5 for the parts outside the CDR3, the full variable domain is SQTIHQWPATLVQPVGSPLSLECTVEGTSNPNLYWYRQAAGRGLQLLFYSVGIGQISSEVPQNLSASRPQDRQFILSSKKLLLSDSGFYLCAWTFGTASWETQYFGPGTRLLVL.

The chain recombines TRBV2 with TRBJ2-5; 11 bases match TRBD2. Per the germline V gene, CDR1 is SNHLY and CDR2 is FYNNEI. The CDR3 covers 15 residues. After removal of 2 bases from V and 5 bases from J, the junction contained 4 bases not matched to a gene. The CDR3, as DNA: TGTGCCAGCAGTGAAATTTCTAGCGGGAGGGAGACCCAGTACTTC. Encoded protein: CASSEISSGRETQYF.

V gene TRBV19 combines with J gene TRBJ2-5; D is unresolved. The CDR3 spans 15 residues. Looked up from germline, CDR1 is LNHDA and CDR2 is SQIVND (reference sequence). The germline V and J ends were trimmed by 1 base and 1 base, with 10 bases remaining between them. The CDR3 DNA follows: TGTGCCAGTAGTATAGGGGTCGGTACCCAAGAGACCCAGTACTTC. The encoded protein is CASSIGVGTQETQYF.

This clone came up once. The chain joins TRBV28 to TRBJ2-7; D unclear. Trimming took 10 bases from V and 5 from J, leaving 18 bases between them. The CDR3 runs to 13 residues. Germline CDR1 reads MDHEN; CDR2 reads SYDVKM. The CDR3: CATRAESIHEQYF. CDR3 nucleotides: TGTGCCACTAGGGCCGAGTCGATCCACGAGCAGTACTTC.

The CDR3 region has the DNA TGTGCCAGCAGTTTACAGATGAGGGGTCAGCCCCAGCATTTT. Protein: CASSLQMRGQPQHF. The chain links TRBV28 to TRBJ1-5, with a tentative D call TRBD1 (5 bases). Deletions cut 2 bases from V and 6 bases from J, with 11 bases between. CDR1 and CDR2 (germline): MDHEN, SYDVKM. This CDR3 comprises 14 residues.

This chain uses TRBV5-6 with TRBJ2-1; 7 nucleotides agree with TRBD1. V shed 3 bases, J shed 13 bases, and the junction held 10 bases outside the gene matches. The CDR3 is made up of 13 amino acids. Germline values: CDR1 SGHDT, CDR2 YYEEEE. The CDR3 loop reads CASSYEGGRGQFF. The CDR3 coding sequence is TGTGCCAGCAGCTATGAAGGGGGCCGGGGCCAGTTCTTC.

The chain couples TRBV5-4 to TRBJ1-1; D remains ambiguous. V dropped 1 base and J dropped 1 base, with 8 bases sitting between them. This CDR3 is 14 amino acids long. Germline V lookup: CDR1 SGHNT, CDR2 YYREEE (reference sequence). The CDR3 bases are TGTGCCAGCAGCTTGATGTTCGGGAACACTGAAGCTTTCTTT. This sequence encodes CASSLMFGNTEAFF.

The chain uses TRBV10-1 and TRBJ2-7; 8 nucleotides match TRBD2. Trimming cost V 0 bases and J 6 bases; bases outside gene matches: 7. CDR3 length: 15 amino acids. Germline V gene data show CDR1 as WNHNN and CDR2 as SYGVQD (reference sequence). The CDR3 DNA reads TGCGCCAGCAGTGAGTCGGGTAGCGGGGTCTGCGAGCAGTACTTC. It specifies CASSESGSGVCEQYF.

The DNA of the CDR3 is TGTGCCAGCAGCAGACGTGGGAGCTCCTACAATGAGCAGTTCTTC. This gives the protein CASSRRGSSYNEQFF. The rearrangement links TRBV5-6 to TRBJ2-1; possibly TRBD2 for D (5 bases). The CDR3 spans 15 residues. CDR1 is SGHDT and CDR2 is YYEEEE in the germline V gene. Deletions cut 4 bases from V and 0 bases from J, with 11 bases between.

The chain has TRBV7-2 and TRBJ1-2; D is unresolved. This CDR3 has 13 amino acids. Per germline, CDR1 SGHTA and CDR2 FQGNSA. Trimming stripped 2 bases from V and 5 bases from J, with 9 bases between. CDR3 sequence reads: CASSLSKAYGYTF. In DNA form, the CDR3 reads TGTGCCAGCAGCTTATCGAAGGCATATGGCTACACCTTC.

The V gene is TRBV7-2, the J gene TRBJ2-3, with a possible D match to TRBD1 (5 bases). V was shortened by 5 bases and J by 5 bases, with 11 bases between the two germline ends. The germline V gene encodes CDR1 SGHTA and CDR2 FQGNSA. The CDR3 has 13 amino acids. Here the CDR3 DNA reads TGTGCCAGCAGCGGCAGGGTAAGAGATACGCAGTATTTT. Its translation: CASSGRVRDTQYF.

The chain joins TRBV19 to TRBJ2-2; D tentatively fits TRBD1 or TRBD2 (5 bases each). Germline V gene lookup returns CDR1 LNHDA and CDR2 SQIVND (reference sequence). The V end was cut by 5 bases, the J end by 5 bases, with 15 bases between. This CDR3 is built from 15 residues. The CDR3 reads CASSPRGPWTGELFF. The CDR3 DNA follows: TGTGCCAGTAGTCCCCGGGGCCCCTGGACCGGGGAGCTGTTTTTT.

The CDR3 DNA reads as TGTGCCACCAGCAGGAGGACGGCACCCTACGAGCAGTACTTC. Protein sequence: CATSRRTAPYEQYF. The chain joins TRBV15 to TRBJ2-7; D remains unclear. Trimming removed 3 bases from V and 2 bases from J, with 11 bases in between. This CDR3 is 14 amino acids long. CDR1 LNHNV and CDR2 YYDKDF come from the germline V gene (reference sequence).

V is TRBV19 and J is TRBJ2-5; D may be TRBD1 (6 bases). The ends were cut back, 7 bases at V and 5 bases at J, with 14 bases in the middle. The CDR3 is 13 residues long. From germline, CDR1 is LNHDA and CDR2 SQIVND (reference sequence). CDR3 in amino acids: CASTPTGSETQYF. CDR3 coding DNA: TGTGCCAGTACCCCGACAGGCTCGGAGACCCAGTACTTC.

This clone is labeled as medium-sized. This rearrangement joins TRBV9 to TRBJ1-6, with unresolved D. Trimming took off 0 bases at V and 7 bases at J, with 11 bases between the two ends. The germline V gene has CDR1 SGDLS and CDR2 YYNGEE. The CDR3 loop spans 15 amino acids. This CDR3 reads CASSVDPFPNSPLHF. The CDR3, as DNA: TGTGCCAGCAGCGTAGACCCCTTTCCGAATTCACCCCTCCACTTT.

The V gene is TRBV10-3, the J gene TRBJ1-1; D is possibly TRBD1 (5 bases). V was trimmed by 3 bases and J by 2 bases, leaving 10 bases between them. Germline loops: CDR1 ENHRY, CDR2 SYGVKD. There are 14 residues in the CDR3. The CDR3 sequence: CAISERGGNTEAFF. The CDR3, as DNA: TGTGCCATCAGTGAAAGGGGTGGAAACACTGAAGCTTTCTTT.

The CDR3 nucleotides read TGTGCCAGCAGTTTTAATCGGGAGACCCAGTACTTC. Translation: CASSFNRETQYF. The chain employs TRBV27 and TRBJ2-5; the D is unclear. Looked up from germline, CDR1 is MNHEY and CDR2 is SMNVEV (reference sequence). The CDR3 spans 12 residues. V was trimmed by 3 bases and J by 5 bases, leaving 7 bases between them.

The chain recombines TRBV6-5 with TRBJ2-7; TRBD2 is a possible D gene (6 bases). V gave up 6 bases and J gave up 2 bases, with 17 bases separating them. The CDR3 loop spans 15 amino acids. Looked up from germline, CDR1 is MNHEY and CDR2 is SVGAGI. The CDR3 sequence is CASSKASVRAYEQYF. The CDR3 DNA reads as TGTGCCAGCAGCAAGGCTAGCGTAAGGGCCTACGAGCAGTACTTC.

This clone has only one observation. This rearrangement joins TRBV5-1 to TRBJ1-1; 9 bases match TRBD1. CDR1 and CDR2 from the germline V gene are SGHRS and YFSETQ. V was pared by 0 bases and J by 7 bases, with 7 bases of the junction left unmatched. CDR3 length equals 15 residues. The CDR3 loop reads CASSLVPGQGGEAFF. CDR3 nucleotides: TGCGCCAGCAGCTTGGTGCCGGGACAGGGCGGTGAAGCTTTCTTT.

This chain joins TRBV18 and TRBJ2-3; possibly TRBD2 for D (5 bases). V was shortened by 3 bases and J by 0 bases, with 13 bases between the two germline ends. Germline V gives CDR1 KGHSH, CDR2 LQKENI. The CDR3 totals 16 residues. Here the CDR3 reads CASSPLVRGSTDTQYF. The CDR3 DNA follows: TGTGCCAGCTCACCCCTCGTTCGGGGAAGCACAGATACGCAGTATTTT.

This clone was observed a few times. CDR3: CASSLWTGKAFF. CDR3 in DNA: TGTGCCAGCAGTTTATGGACAGGGAAAGCTTTCTTT. The chain uses TRBV28 and TRBJ1-1; 7 nucleotides align to TRBD1. Trimming cost V 0 bases and J 9 bases; bases outside gene matches: 1. Germline V gives CDR1 MDHEN, CDR2 SYDVKM. This CDR3 spans 12 amino acids.

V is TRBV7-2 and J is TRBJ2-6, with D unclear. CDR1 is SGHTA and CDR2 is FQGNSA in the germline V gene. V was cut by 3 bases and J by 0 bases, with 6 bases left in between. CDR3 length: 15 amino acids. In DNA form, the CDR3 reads TGTGCCAGCAGCTTTTCCCCCTCTGGGGCCAACGTCCTGACTTTC. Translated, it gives CASSFSPSGANVLTF.

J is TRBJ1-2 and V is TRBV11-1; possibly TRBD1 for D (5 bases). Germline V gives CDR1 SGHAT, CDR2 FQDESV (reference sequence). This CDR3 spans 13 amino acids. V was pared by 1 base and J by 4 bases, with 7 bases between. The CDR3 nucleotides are TGTGCCAGCAGCTTAGGACAGTTCTATGGCTACACCTTC. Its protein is CASSLGQFYGYTF. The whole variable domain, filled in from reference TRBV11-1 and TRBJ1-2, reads EAEVAQSPRYKITEKSQAVAFWCDPISGHATLYWYRQILGQGPELLVQFQDESVVDDSQLPKDRFSAERLKGVDSTLKIQPAELGDSAMYLCASSLGQFYGYTFGSGTRLTVV.

Here the CDR3 DNA reads TGTGCCAGTAGTACCGGGGCCTCATATAATTCACCCCTCCACTTT. Protein sequence: CASSTGASYNSPLHF. This rearrangement joins TRBV19 to TRBJ1-6, with D possibly matching TRBD1 (5 bases). Trimming stripped 4 bases from V and 4 bases from J, with 11 bases between. The length of the CDR3 is 15 residues. Germline V gives CDR1 LNHDA, CDR2 SQIVND (reference sequence).

This chain's CDR3 is CASSPPLGQGDTEAFF. CDR3 in DNA: TGTGCCAGCAGTCCGCCTCTAGGACAGGGAGACACTGAAGCTTTCTTT. The V gene is TRBV28, the J gene TRBJ1-1, with 8 nucleotides matching TRBD1. Germline loops: CDR1 MDHEN, CDR2 SYDVKM. The CDR3 length is 16 residues. V lost 5 bases to trimming and J lost 3 bases; unmatched junction nucleotides: 11.

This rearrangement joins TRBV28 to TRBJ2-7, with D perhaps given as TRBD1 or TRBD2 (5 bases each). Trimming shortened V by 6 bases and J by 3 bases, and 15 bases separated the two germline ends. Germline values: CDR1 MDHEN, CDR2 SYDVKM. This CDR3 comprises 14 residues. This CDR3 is CASRTSRDVYEQYF. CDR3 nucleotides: TGTGCCAGCAGGACCTCCCGGGACGTCTACGAGCAGTACTTC. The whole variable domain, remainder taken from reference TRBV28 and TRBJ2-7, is DVKVTQSSRYLVKRTGEKVFLECVQDMDHENMFWYRQDPGLGLRLIYFSYDVKMKEKGDIPEGYSVSREKKERFSLILESASTNQTSMYLCASRTSRDVYEQYFGPGTRLTVT.

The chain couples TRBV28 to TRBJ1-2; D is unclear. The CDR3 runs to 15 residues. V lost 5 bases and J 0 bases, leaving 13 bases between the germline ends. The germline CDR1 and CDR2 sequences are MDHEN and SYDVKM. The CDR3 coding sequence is TGTGCCAGCAGTCCCCGGTCTTTAGCTAACTATGGCTACACCTTC. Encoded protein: CASSPRSLANYGYTF.